One and the same sample provided the 28 T cell receptor beta chains below, sequenced in a study of shared T cell receptors in the human thymus. TCRdb keeps only in-frame clones here, not all; method: immunoSEQ multiplex PCR. Of 550,000 to 800,000 clones in the sample, 80% to 90% are singletons; the top ten hold 0.0095% to 0.013%. The data also belong to a second study, concerning human thymus T cells.

Sample: thymocytes. Receptors originate from a girl under three years old with a congenital heart defect.

This rearrangement joins TRBV11-2 to TRBJ2-7; D might be TRBD2 (6 bases). CDR1 and CDR2 (germline): SGHAT, FQNNGV. Trimming took 1 base from V and 5 from J, leaving 12 bases between them. The CDR3 loop spans 14 amino acids. The CDR3 DNA reads as TGTGCCAGCAGCTTAGTGCCGGGGGTCGACGAGCAGTACTTC. As protein: CASSLVPGVDEQYF.

V and J are TRBV5-6 and TRBJ1-1; no clear D gene. Germline V CDR1 and CDR2: SGHDT, YYEEEE. The V end was cut by 0 bases, the J end by 0 bases, with 6 bases between. The CDR3 totals 14 residues. Written as DNA, the CDR3 is TGTGCCAGCAGCTTGGTTGGCCTGAACACTGAAGCTTTCTTT. Amino acids: CASSLVGLNTEAFF.

V is TRBV30 and J is TRBJ1-6, with 9 nucleotides matching TRBD1. Trimming took 7 bases from V and 0 from J; bases not matched to a gene: 1. The CDR3 runs 14 residues. The germline V gene encodes CDR1 GTSNPN and CDR2 SVGIG (reference sequence). The CDR3 sequence: CASDRGSYNSPLHF. CDR3 sequence (DNA): TGTGCCTCGGACAGGGGCTCCTATAATTCACCCCTCCACTTT.

The gene calls are TRBV14 and TRBJ2-7; no definite D call. V dropped 3 bases and J dropped 3 bases, with 6 bases sitting between them. Germline assignment: CDR1 SGHDN and CDR2 FVKESK. The CDR3 loop spans 12 amino acids. CDR3 protein: CASSHFNYEQYF. The CDR3 DNA reads as TGTGCCAGCAGCCACTTTAACTACGAGCAGTACTTC.

In nucleotides, the CDR3 is TGTGCCAGCAGGGTAGCCGGCGATAGGACAGGGTTTTGTTCACCCCTCCACTTT. Protein product: CASRVAGDRTGFCSPLHF. This chain connects TRBV5-8 to TRBJ1-6; 8 bases agree with TRBD1. The CDR3 consists of 18 residues. Trimming at V came to 5 bases and at J to 9 bases, leaving 19 bases not matched to a gene. Germline V gives CDR1 SGHTS, CDR2 YDEGEE.

The chain employs TRBV6-6 and TRBJ1-2; TRBD1 agrees at 7 bases. Germline V gene lookup returns CDR1 MNHNY and CDR2 SVGAGI (reference sequence). V shed 5 bases, J shed 2 bases, and the junction held 11 bases outside the gene matches. CDR3 size: 16 residues. The CDR3 DNA follows: TGTGCCAGCAGTCTCGTCAGACAGGGAGTAAACTATGGCTACACCTTC. Encoded protein: CASSLVRQGVNYGYTF.

The chain has TRBV6-5 and TRBJ2-7, with 9 bases fitting TRBD1. This CDR3 comprises 14 residues. Germline loops: CDR1 MNHEY, CDR2 SVGAGI. Germline trimming cut 2 bases from V and 8 bases from J; bases unmatched to any gene: 7. For the CDR3, the DNA is TGTGCCAGCAGTTACGTCGGACAGGGGCTGAAGCAGTACTTC. Its translation: CASSYVGQGLKQYF.

The chain links TRBV5-1 to TRBJ2-3; D not resolved. The V end lost 4 bases, the J end lost 1 base, and 13 bases lay between the germline ends. Germline CDR1 SGHRS, CDR2 YFSETQ. CDR3 size: 15 residues. As DNA, the CDR3 is TGCGCCAGCAGCAACTCTCTTGGGCGCACAGATACGCAGTATTTT. It codes for CASSNSLGRTDTQYF.

The chain couples TRBV11-3 to TRBJ2-1; D might be TRBD1 (6 bases). Germline assignment: CDR1 SGHNT and CDR2 YENEEA. CDR3 size: 13 residues. Trimming left V 3 bases short and J 6 bases short, with 9 bases between. CDR3 region: CASSLDSPNEQFF. The CDR3 nucleotides read TGTGCCAGCAGCTTGGACAGCCCCAATGAGCAGTTCTTC.

This chain connects TRBV9 to TRBJ1-1; TRBD1 matches 7 bases. With 3 bases clipped from V and 3 bases from J, the junction kept 5 bases outside the gene matches. The CDR3 covers 14 residues. Germline lookup yields CDR1 SGDLS and CDR2 YYNGEE. The CDR3 region has the DNA TGTGCCAGCAGCGCCCGAACAGGGGACACTGAAGCTTTCTTT. Amino acids: CASSARTGDTEAFF.

The rearrangement uses TRBV28 and TRBJ2-3, with TRBD2 as a possible D gene (6 bases). CDR3 length equals 15 residues. Germline V CDR1 and CDR2: MDHEN, SYDVKM. Trimming stripped 7 bases from V and 2 bases from J, with 16 bases between. In DNA, the CDR3 is TGTGCCAGCACCAAAAGCGGGTATATCACAGATACGCAGTATTTT. Translation gives CASTKSGYITDTQYF.

The rearrangement links TRBV27 to TRBJ2-5, with 7 bases identical to TRBD1. The J call could be wrong; TRBJ2-7 is a better fit for the DNA end. CDR1 is MNHEY, CDR2 SMNVEV, per germline (reference sequence). The length of the CDR3 is 16 residues. This CDR3 is CASSSRTRQGPYEQYF. The CDR3 coding sequence is TGTGCCAGCAGTTCACGGACCAGACAGGGCCCCTACGAGCAGTACTTC.

V is TRBV5-8 and J is TRBJ1-1; 7 bases align to TRBD1. Germline values: CDR1 SGHTS, CDR2 YDEGEE. J gave up 3 bases and V 3 bases, and 8 bases lay outside the gene matches. The CDR3 totals 15 residues. CDR3 protein: CASSWIDRADTEAFF. In DNA, the CDR3 is TGTGCCAGCAGCTGGATCGACAGGGCGGACACTGAAGCTTTCTTT. Full variable domain (remainder filled in from reference TRBV5-8 and TRBJ1-1): EAGVTQSPTHLIKTRGQQATLRCSPISGHTSVYWYQQALGLGLQFLLWYDEGEERNRGNFPPRFSGRQFPNYSSELNVNALELEDSALYLCASSWIDRADTEAFFGQGTRLTVV.

V and J are TRBV2 and TRBJ1-1; D might be TRBD1 (5 bases). The CDR3 totals 13 residues. The V gene's germline CDR1 is SNHLY and CDR2 FYNNEI. Trimming left V 7 bases short and J 1 base short, with 10 bases between. The CDR3 is CASTGHPNTEAFF. CDR3 coding DNA: TGTGCCAGCACCGGACACCCGAACACTGAAGCTTTCTTT.

The chain uses TRBV5-1 and TRBJ1-6, with 7 nucleotides matching TRBD1. CDR1 is SGHRS and CDR2 is YFSETQ in the germline V gene. The CDR3 has 16 residues. The V segment lost 3 bases and the J segment 5 bases; nucleotides outside the gene matches: 8. The chain's CDR3 is CASSWGQPFNNSPLHF. The CDR3 nucleotides are TGCGCCAGCAGCTGGGGACAGCCCTTTAATAATTCACCCCTCCACTTT.

The genes are TRBV9 and TRBJ2-7; 9 positions match TRBD1. Germline trimming cut 4 bases from V and 4 bases from J; bases unmatched to any gene: 21. The CDR3 is 19 residues long. The germline V gene encodes CDR1 SGDLS and CDR2 YYNGEE. The CDR3 nucleotides are TGTGCCAGCAGCTCACCAAGGGAGGGGGTGGGACAGGGTTCATACGAGCAGTACTTC. Translated: CASSSPREGVGQGSYEQYF.

This clone was seen only once. This rearrangement joins TRBV6-6 to TRBJ1-5; TRBD1 matches at 7 bases. After removal of 5 bases from V and 5 bases from J, the junction contained 9 bases not matched to a gene. CDR3 length: 15 residues. Germline lookup yields CDR1 MNHNY and CDR2 SVGAGI (reference sequence). The CDR3 sequence: CASSSRQGRHQPQHF. CDR3 bases: TGTGCCAGCAGTAGCCGACAGGGTCGGCATCAGCCCCAGCATTTT.

This chain uses TRBV28 with TRBJ1-2; tentative D call: TRBD1 (5 bases). The ends were cut back, 7 bases at V and 8 bases at J, with 17 bases in the middle. Germline CDR1 MDHEN, CDR2 SYDVKM. This CDR3 contains 13 residues. CDR3 region: CASKGEGWKGYTF. The CDR3 DNA sequence: TGTGCCAGCAAAGGGGAAGGATGGAAAGGCTACACCTTC.

This clone turned up a few times. The rearrangement links TRBV19 to TRBJ2-6, with D possibly being TRBD2 (6 bases). Trimming took 3 bases from V and 2 from J, leaving 14 bases between them. CDR3 length: 17 residues. Germline V gene data show CDR1 as LNHDA and CDR2 as SQIVND (reference sequence). CDR3: CASSIRVGGTGANVLTF. The CDR3 DNA reads as TGTGCCAGTAGTATCAGAGTGGGGGGAACTGGGGCCAACGTCCTGACTTTC.

The rearrangement links TRBV5-5 to TRBJ1-2; possible D gene TRBD1, 5 bases. Per germline, CDR1 SGHKS and CDR2 YYEKEE (reference sequence). The length of the CDR3 is 13 residues. V lost 4 bases and J lost 3, with 10 bases in between. The CDR3 protein is CASSPQGHYGYTF. In nucleotides, the CDR3 is TGTGCCAGCAGCCCCCAGGGCCACTATGGCTACACCTTC.

The chain recombines TRBV14 with TRBJ1-2; D is undetermined. The CDR3 length is 14 residues. The V gene lost 1 base and the J gene lost 8 bases, with 14 bases spanning the gap. Germline V gene lookup returns CDR1 SGHDN and CDR2 FVKESK. DNA for the CDR3: TGTGCCAGCAGCCAAGTTGCCAATCCCGAGGGCTACACCTTC. This encodes CASSQVANPEGYTF.

The chain uses TRBV6-6 and TRBJ1-1; possible D gene TRBD1, 5 bases. The CDR3 sequence is 13 residues long. Looked up from germline, CDR1 is MNHNY and CDR2 is SVGAGI (reference sequence). Deletions cut 3 bases from V and 4 bases from J, with 9 bases between. CDR3 nucleotides: TGTGCCAGCAGTTATCCACAGGCCACTGAAGCTTTCTTT. This translates into CASSYPQATEAFF.

The chain links TRBV7-9 to TRBJ1-1; a weak D match, TRBD1 (5 bases). The CDR3 contains 13 residues. V lost 5 bases and J lost 7, with 14 bases in between. Germline assignment: CDR1 SEHNR and CDR2 FQNEAQ (reference sequence). The CDR3 here is CASSRLGAVEAFF. The CDR3 nucleotides read TGTGCCAGCAGCAGACTTGGGGCTGTTGAAGCTTTCTTT.

This rearrangement joins TRBV7-9 to TRBJ1-2, with TRBD1 matching over 8 bases. Looked up from germline, CDR1 is SEHNR and CDR2 is FQNEAQ (reference sequence). The CDR3 runs 14 residues. V was pared by 3 bases and J by 8 bases, with 8 bases of the junction left unmatched. The CDR3 sequence: CASSFQGALWGYTF. DNA for the CDR3: TGTGCCAGCAGCTTTCAGGGGGCATTGTGGGGCTACACCTTC.

The J gene is TRBJ1-5, the V gene TRBV7-2; perhaps TRBD1 as D (6 bases). This CDR3 has 16 residues. Germline lookup yields CDR1 SGHTA and CDR2 FQGNSA. With 1 base removed from V and 4 bases from J, the gap between germline ends came to 14 bases. The CDR3 sequence is CASSLGLGQRNQPQHF. CDR3 in DNA: TGTGCCAGCAGCTTAGGTCTAGGACAGCGGAATCAGCCCCAGCATTTT.

This chain links TRBV18 with TRBJ2-6; D not certain. CDR3 length: 18 residues. Trimming pared 4 bases from V and 0 bases from J, leaving 16 bases between. Per germline, CDR1 KGHSH and CDR2 LQKENI. CDR3 in DNA: TGTGCCAGCTCACACCTACAGCTACTCGGCTCTGGGGCCAACGTCCTGACTTTC. As protein: CASSHLQLLGSGANVLTF.

The V call is TRBV2, the J call TRBJ1-5; perhaps TRBD1 as D (6 bases). Per germline, CDR1 SNHLY and CDR2 FYNNEI. V dropped 8 bases and J dropped 5 bases, with 7 bases sitting between them. The length of the CDR3 is 11 residues. In DNA form, the CDR3 reads TGTGCCAGCCGACAGGATCAGCCCCAGCATTTT. Protein: CASRQDQPQHF. The variable domain in full, with the rest retrieved from reference TRBV2 and TRBJ1-5, is EPEVTQTPSHQVTQMGQEVILRCVPISNHLYFYWYRQILGQKVEFLVSFYNNEISEKSEIFDDQFSVERPDGSNFTLKIRSTKLEDSAMYFCASRQDQPQHFGDGTRLSIL.

The chain links TRBV7-8 to TRBJ2-1, with a possible D match to TRBD2 (6 bases). Trimming shortened V by 3 bases and J by 8 bases, and 11 bases separated the two germline ends. Germline CDR1 reads SGHVS; CDR2 reads FQNEAQ. The CDR3 has 13 residues. DNA of the CDR3: TGTGCCAGCAGCTTGACTAGAAGCCATGAGCAGTTCTTC. Residues: CASSLTRSHEQFF.